This T cell receptor beta chain was recovered during a study of shared clonotypes between healthy human individuals (dated by TCRdb to 2020 to 2021). For the wider study: The cohort comprised two women and a few men aged 18 to 49 years. For each donor, CD4 naive and CD4 memory were each run on three plates, CD8 naive on two plates, and CD8 memory on one plate. To estimate repertoire size and how much clonotypes are shared between individuals, the study performed deep sequencing of blood TCR repertoires from roughly five healthy adults. Libraries were prepared and TCR repertoires were sequenced by different laboratories using diverse techniques, in order to increase sequencing depth and limit assay-specific biases. Leukapheresis yielded between about 0.85 and 10 billion PBMCs per donor.

Details on this clone: No antigen is known for it. Per-base qualities were not stored, and no clone one base away is much larger.

Points the paper makes about the study in general: Naive subsets generally had larger estimated clonotype richness than memory subsets. Pairwise subsampling indicated that sequencing depth was expected to affect the degree of clonotype sharing among donors. Even with the large sequencing depth, rarefaction of the sorted-subset datasets indicated that sequencing was incomplete. The genetic and exposure-history diversity represented was limited by the small number of donors. Sampling was restricted to blood, and TCR repertoires in tissue are likely to differ from TCR repertoires in blood. Clonotypes shared by all four sorted-subset donors showed higher generation probabilities than non-shared clonotypes. Approximately 5% of naive CD4, around 3.6% of naive CD8, around 2.3% of memory CD4, and about 0.4% of memory CD8 clonotypes were shared across several donors.

The donors were healthy, HIV-negative adults who had no recently reported acute infections or vaccinations. Every donor was a Caucasian adult residing in Nashville, Tennessee, USA. CD4+ T cells were enriched by magnetic negative selection, after which naive cells were positively selected on CD45RA and the negative fraction was taken as the memory subset. After blood collection by leukapheresis, PBMCs were isolated using Ficoll-Histopaque density gradient centrifugation and then cryopreserved in the vapor phase of liquid nitrogen. Purity and quantity of every magnetically sorted T cell population were checked by analytical flow cytometry. Genomic DNA was isolated from each sorted fraction and quantified by UV absorbance on a Nanodrop 2000c. V is shortened by 0 bases, J by 2 bases, and the region joining them spans 19 bases. CDR1 and CDR2 (SGHDN, FVKESK) derive from the germline V gene. The CDR3 starts with the cysteine, ends with the phenylalanine, and has 19 residues. Kept here is only the CDR3 DNA, which spans 57 bases and is read in frame from base 1.

Using the deep immunoSEQ assay, TCR CDR3 regions were amplified from genomic DNA by multiplex PCR. Genomic DNA extracted from each cell subset was distributed evenly over all wells of several immunoSEQ 96-well plates, and each plate served as one replicate. For sorted subsets, roughly 190 ng of genomic DNA, equivalent to 30,000 or so T cell genomes, went into each replicate PCR. Purified libraries were quantified with a Qubit 3.0 fluorometer, sized on a Bioanalyzer 2100, and re-quantified with the KAPA Library Quantification kit. Every immunoSEQ 96-well plate was sequenced on a dedicated single-read 150-cycle Illumina NextSeq 550 flow cell. From the authors' description of their analysis: Because the immunoSEQ output held only junctional sequences and lacked quality scores, the filtering could not match the filtering applied to full-length reads. Sequences were annotated with PyIR, a Python wrapper for IgBLAST v1.9, using IMGT germline references to assign V/J genes and CDR3. Reads with weak V/J assignments (E-value above 1e-6), missing CDR3, stop codons, out-of-frame junctions, or ambiguous translated residues were removed. V3J clonotypes were defined by identical inferred V gene, J gene, and CDR3 amino acid sequence. Percentage overlap between repertoires was computed as shared unique clonotypes divided by the size of the smaller repertoire. Three approaches were used to assess repertoire richness: RTK rarefaction, the Chao1 estimator, and Recon v2.1 estimates of unobserved clonotypes. For all TCRbeta clonotypes obtained by the gDNA method from a few donors, generation probabilities were computed with OLGA. TCRdb re-hosts the immuneACCESS table, in-frame sequences only. Its copies lack some clones; in the studies checked, an unresolved V gene accounts for under half of them, and the cause for the rest is not known. The D gene and trimming were derived from the DNA, and the V and J assignments and clone size from that table. The sample table holds around 180,000 clones, of which 85% to 95% were seen once. The ten largest clones take up around 0.067% of the sample.

This clonotype was obtained from a woman in her 30s in good health. The receptor chain draws on TRBV14 and TRBJ1-4; the D region possibly corresponds to TRBD1 (5 bases align). The sequencing sample was made of naive CD4+ T cells sorted from blood. The cell subset or site label corresponds to: CD45RA+ positively selected. The DNA is TGTGCCAGCAGCCAAGATCTCCCCCTAGTTGGACATACTAATGAAAAACTGTTTTTT. This is translated as CASSQDLPLVGHTNEKLFF.